Described below is a single TCR beta chain sequence and its context. There is no known antigen for this receptor. At one end the junction does not follow the germline gene, possibly because of a read error. This entry is derived from a study of Ad26.COV2.S vaccination and SARS-CoV-2 variants (dated by TCRdb to the early 2020s). About the full investigation: Donors in the vaccine arm were drawn from COV1001, a multicentre, randomized, double-blind, placebo-controlled phase I-IIa trial testing Ad26.COV2.S in healthy adults. TCRbeta repertoire sequencing was used to assess the specificity and breadth of SARS-CoV-2-reactive T cell receptors after Ad26.COV2.S vaccination. Ad26.COV2.S was administered intramuscularly at 5 x 10^10 or 1 x 10^11 viral particles, either as a single shot or as two shots given 56 days apart. Participants in the trial were split at random into five groups of five each, receiving low-dose or high-dose Ad26.COV2.S once or twice, or else placebo on both occasions. Investigators did not know the trial group allocation while performing experiments and assessing outcomes. The TCR-sequenced set comprised around 30 samples: some 20 Ad26.COV2.S vaccine recipients, 5 placebo recipients and 8 SARS-CoV-2 convalescent individuals.

Reading the label with the study, this specimen's treatment or condition is: over 15 received Ad26.COV2.S at low or high dose, single or two shots; several received placebo; per-sample allocation not given. Repertoires of vaccine and placebo recipients were sequenced from samples taken on day 63 after the first injection. In Cohort 1b, more than 20 adults aged 18-55 years were enrolled at a single site in Boston, USA, between 29 July and 7 August 2020. Ad26.COV2.S was a replication-incompetent adenovirus type 26 vector expressing a prefusion-stabilized SARS-CoV-2 spike protein from the original Wuhan strain. The immunoSEQ Assay was the method used to sequence TCRbeta CDR3 regions. After extraction, genomic DNA underwent amplification by bias-controlled multiplex PCR, followed by high-throughput sequencing. The study's processing was this. To quantify the absolute abundance of every unique TCRbeta CDR3 region, sequences were collapsed and filtered. Usable DNA was measured by amplifying reference genes present in all nucleated cells, and TCRbeta template counts were normalized to that usable DNA to estimate T cell fraction. Repertoire TCRs were annotated as SARS-CoV-2-specific when V gene, CDR3 amino acid sequence and J gene were exactly matched to a known reactive TCR set. The reference SARS-CoV-2 TCR set was derived from MIRA and filtered for enrichment in COVID-19-positive ImmuneCODE repertoires, a step that removed public or cross-reactive TCRs. Based on the MIRA antigens, annotated TCRs were further analysed at the level of specific ORF or position within ORF. Breadth was defined as the number of annotated unique rearrangements divided by the total number of unique productive rearrangements, and depth was defined as the summed frequency of the annotated unique rearrangements. TCR breadth was compared between groups using two-sided Wilcoxon rank-sum tests. Entries here come from immuneACCESS through TCRdb and include only in-frame sequences with V and J called. Some clones fail to appear in such tables; in the studies checked, an unresolved V gene covers under half of the shortfall, and the cause of the remainder is unknown. For V, J and clone size, that table is used; D and trimming come from the DNA. The sample table holds fewer than 400,000 clones, of which 75% to 90% were seen once. In total, the top ten clones hold approximately 1.9% of the sample.

As encoded in the germline V gene, CDR1 is MDHEN while CDR2 is SYDVKM. The CDR3, from cysteine to phenylalanine, totals 12 residues. CDR3 DNA only is kept here, 36 bases in frame from base 1. General conclusions and limits of the study: Non-spike TCR breadth was comparable between vaccine and placebo recipients, consistent with the vaccine containing only spike. The study was not powered to compare responses between vaccine doses or regimens. After vaccination, substantial breadth of spike-specific CD8+ and CD4+ T cell responses was reported. The authors noted that total T cell responses may have been underestimated by the TCR breadth and depth analyses. Ad26.COV2.S recipients had higher spike-specific TCR breadth than placebo recipients (P = 0.0014).

The receptor chain draws on TRBV28 and TRBJ1-4, with 7 junctional bases fitting TRBD1. This TCR was sampled from a person between 18 and 59 years old who received the Ad26.COV2.S COVID-19 vaccine or a placebo. The sample consisted of peripheral blood, taken in a trial of Ad26.COV2.S vaccine versus placebo. The nucleotides are TGTGCCAGCAGTCTCAGTGGACAGGTCCTAATTTTT. The translation is CASSLSGQVLIF.